Below are 8 T cell receptor beta chains sequenced from a single sample in a study of cytomegalovirus exposure and HLA in healthy donors. Use of 60 Vbeta and 13 Jbeta primers characterized the PCR. The protocol was immunoSEQ multiplex PCR, while the TCRdb copy is restricted to in-frame clones and leaves out a portion. Among about 89,000 clones, about 75% were seen once, and the ten largest hold over 9%. The sequenced sample consisted of PBMCs. Receptors originate from a man aged 25 to 40 in good health and CMV-seropositive.

The chain carries TRBV9 and TRBJ1-6, with D tentatively TRBD1 (6 bases). V shed 3 bases and J shed 9 bases, with 13 bases lying between them. Germline V gene lookup returns CDR1 SGDLS and CDR2 YYNGEE. CDR3 length: 14 amino acids. In DNA form, the CDR3 reads TGTGCCAGCAGCGAGGGGGGGGGACGTTCACCCCTCCACTTT. This encodes CASSEGGGRSPLHF.

The sample holds one count of this clone. The rearrangement joins TRBV7-9 to TRBJ2-2; maybe TRBD2 (6 bases). Germline-derived CDR1 and CDR2 are SEHNR and FQNEAQ (reference sequence). The CDR3 sequence is 16 residues long. Trimming shortened V by 3 bases and J by 4 bases, and 15 bases separated the two germline ends. The CDR3 loop reads CASSFLTSHTTGELFF. The CDR3 nucleotides are TGTGCCAGCAGCTTCCTAACTAGCCACACCACCGGGGAGCTGTTTTTT.

The gene calls are TRBV27 and TRBJ2-3, with a tentative D call TRBD2 (6 bases). With 0 bases removed from V and 6 bases from J, the gap between germline ends came to 10 bases. The CDR3 spans 14 residues. Germline assignment: CDR1 MNHEY and CDR2 SMNVEV (reference sequence). CDR3 amino acids: CASSLSPLADTQYF. The CDR3 bases are TGTGCCAGCAGTTTATCGCCCCTAGCGGATACGCAGTATTTT.

This rearrangement joins TRBV2 to TRBJ2-7; the D gene is possibly TRBD1 (5 bases). CDR1 SNHLY and CDR2 FYNNEI come from the germline V gene. The CDR3 runs 11 residues. Deletions cut 8 bases from V and 4 bases from J, with 9 bases between. This CDR3 reads CASEGVYEQYF. The CDR3 DNA reads as TGTGCCAGCGAAGGGGTGTACGAGCAGTACTTC.

This clone was picked up a small number of times. This chain links TRBV6-5 with TRBJ1-2; the D gene is possibly TRBD1 (6 bases). V gave up 2 bases and J gave up 8 bases, with 12 bases separating them. CDR1 is MNHEY and CDR2 is SVGAGI in the germline V gene. There are 13 residues in the CDR3. Here the CDR3 DNA reads TGTGCCAGCAGTTACACAACAGGGACGGGCTACACCTTC. Its translation: CASSYTTGTGYTF.

The V gene is TRBV6-6, the J gene TRBJ1-2, with D uncertain. This CDR3 has 14 amino acids. Germline V gene sequence: CDR1 MNHNY, CDR2 SVGAGI (reference sequence). The V gene lost 2 bases and the J gene lost 8 bases, with 15 bases spanning the gap. CDR3 in DNA: TGTGCCAGCAGTTACCTCGGCGGGTCGAGGGGCTACACCTTC. This sequence encodes CASSYLGGSRGYTF.

The table lists this clone with a few counts. The rearrangement links TRBV7-2 to TRBJ1-2; 7 bases line up with TRBD1. The CDR3 has 13 amino acids. V dropped 3 bases and J dropped 8; count of bases not matched to a gene: 6. Looked up from germline, CDR1 is SGHTA and CDR2 is FQGNSA. The CDR3 coding sequence is TGTGCCAGCAGCTTTCAGGGGGTGGGGGGCTACACCTTC. This translates into CASSFQGVGGYTF.

The chain joins TRBV2 to TRBJ1-1, with TRBD1 matching over 7 bases. There are 15 residues in the CDR3. The ends lost 5 bases at V and 5 bases at J; junction bases unmatched: 11. From germline, CDR1 is SNHLY and CDR2 FYNNEI. This CDR3 reads CASSKSETGTTEAFF. The CDR3, as DNA: TGTGCCAGCAGTAAGAGCGAGACAGGGACAACTGAAGCTTTCTTT.